This is a list of T cell receptor beta chains from one sample in a study of human T cells and chemical hapten exposure. Each CDR3 protein is one row after TCRdb ran MiXCR on the RACE reads. The sample gives roughly 94,000 distinct CDR3 sequences, 9% to 9.5% of which show up once; more than 2% is in the top ten. The specimen comprised whole blood, sampled in connection with sensitization to the hapten diphenylcyclopropenone (DPC). The receptors stem from a middle-aged woman with alopecia areata. Some clones in this sample may be carry-over from other donors' samples. Both conserved end residues are part of each CDR3. The D gene is left open where the match is weak. Not all rows give a size; the values are once, few, many and, for expanded clones, a class.

J | D | V | size | DNA | CDR3
TRBJ2-3 | TRBD2 | TRBV6-2/TRBV6-3 | . | TGTGCCAGCAGTTACGACCTGACTAGCGGGAGTGTGGATACGCAGTATTTT | CASSYDLTSGSVDTQYF
TRBJ2-1 | TRBD2 | TRBV3-1 | few | TGTGCCAGCAGCTCAACTAGCGGGGGGAATAATGAGCAGTTCTTC | CASSSTSGGNNEQFF
TRBJ1-6 | . | TRBV2 | many | TGTGCCAGCAGTTCCGGGACGGGAAGAAGCTCCTATAATTCACCCCTCCACTTT | CASSSGTGRSSYNSPLHF
TRBJ2-5 | . | TRBV15 | many | TGTGCCACCAGCAGAGGCTATGATGAGACCCAGTACTTC | CATSRGYDETQYF
TRBJ2-7 | . | TRBV7-2 | many | TGTGCCAGCAGGACGGACTTAGCCTCCTACGAGCAGTACTTC | CASRTDLASYEQYF
TRBJ2-1 | . | TRBV5-1 | . | TGCGCCAGCAGCTTGGAGGGGACGCCTAAGGAGCAGTTCTTC | CASSLEGTPKEQFF
TRBJ2-2 | TRBD1 | TRBV5-6 | many | TGTGCCAGCAGTCCCCCCGGGACAGGGAGTACGGAGCTGTTTTTT | CASSPPGTGSTELFF
TRBJ1-4 | . | TRBV7-9 | few | TGTGCCAGCAGCTCAAGCCGGGGCCCCGAAGAAAAACTGTTTTTT | CASSSSRGPEEKLFF
TRBJ1-6 | . | TRBV10-2 | few | TGCGCCAGCAGTGACTCGTGGGATTCACCCCTCCACTTT | CASSDSWDSPLHF
TRBJ2-6 | TRBD1 | TRBV6-2/TRBV6-3 | few | TGTGCCAGCAGGGGACAGGTGGCTGGTGGGGCCAACGTCCTGACTTTC | CASRGQVAGGANVLTF
TRBJ2-7 | . | TRBV27 | . | TGTGCCAGCAGTTTCGGGGGTGGTATGGAGCAGTACTTC | CASSFGGGMEQYF
TRBJ2-1 | TRBD2 | TRBV4-3 | many | TGCGCCAGCAGCCCGATGGCCAGCGGGAGGGCCACTGAGCAGTTCTTC | CASSPMASGRATEQFF
TRBJ2-1 | . | TRBV29-1 | few | TGCAGCGTTGACAGGGGTGCCAATGAGCAGTTCTTC | CSVDRGANEQFF
TRBJ1-3 | . | TRBV7-6 | many | TGTGCCAGCAGCTTACAGGCAGCTGGAAACACCATATATTTT | CASSLQAAGNTIYF
TRBJ1-1 | . | TRBV29-1 | . | TGCAGCGAGTCTCGGACAGATGTTTTTGAAGCTTTCTTT | CSESRTDVFEAFF
TRBJ2-3 | . | TRBV19 | . | TGTGCCAGTAGTATGGACCGGACGGAATGGGATACGCAGTATTTT | CASSMDRTEWDTQYF
TRBJ2-7 | . | TRBV12-3/TRBV12-4 | . | TGTGCCAGCAGTGTACAGGGCCGCGGCGAGCAGTACTTC | CASSVQGRGEQYF
TRBJ2-7 | . | TRBV28 | many | TGTGCCAGCAGTCCCCCCCTCTACGAGCAGTACTTC | CASSPPLYEQYF
TRBJ1-4 | . | TRBV7-8 | few | TGTGCCAGCAGCCCCTTAGAACAGCGCAACAATGAAAAACTGTTTTTT | CASSPLEQRNNEKLFF
TRBJ2-3 | . | TRBV5-6 | . | TGTGCCAGCAGCTTGGCCCAGATCACAGATACGCAGTATTTT | CASSLAQITDTQYF
TRBJ2-1 | . | TRBV4-3 | few | TGCGCCAGCAGCCAAGAAAGGAGCGGTAGTCAGTTCTTC | CASSQERSGSQFF
TRBJ2-7 | TRBD2 | TRBV7-3 | few | TGTGCCAGCAGCCCCCTCGGGCTCGAGACTAGCCCGTCCTACGAGCAGTACTTC | CASSPLGLETSPSYEQYF
TRBJ1-6 | . | TRBV7-2 | few | TGTGCCAGCTGCGTCGACTATAATTCACCCCTCCACTTT | CASCVDYNSPLHF
TRBJ2-1 | TRBD2 | TRBV29-1 | few | TGCAGCGTTATTACTAGCGGCTACAATGAGCAGTTCTTC | CSVITSGYNEQFF
TRBJ2-5 | . | TRBV20-1 | . | TGCAGTGCTAGGGCACAGCGGGCCCAAGAGACCCAGTACTTC | CSARAQRAQETQYF
TRBJ2-2 | . | TRBV28 | . | TGTGCCAGCTCTTCCCTTAACGGGAGCACCGGGGAGCTGTTTTTT | CASSSLNGSTGELFF
TRBJ2-1 | . | TRBV5-1 | many | TGCGCCAGCAGCGAACCAGGGAGTTCCTACAATGAGCAGTTCTTC | CASSEPGSSYNEQFF
TRBJ1-2 | TRBD1 | TRBV28 | many | TGTGCCAGCAGTTTGGACCCGACAGGGGGTGGCTACACCTTC | CASSLDPTGGGYTF
TRBJ2-5 | TRBD2 | TRBV12-3/TRBV12-4 | few | TGTGCCAGCAGTTCCGGACTAGCGGAGGAGTACTTC | CASSSGLAEEYF
TRBJ2-7 | . | TRBV28 | . | TGTGCCAGCAATTCCAACGGCTACGAGCAGTACTTC | CASNSNGYEQYF
TRBJ1-2 | . | TRBV30 | many | TGTGCCTGGAGTGGAGGACAGTATGGCTACACCTTC | CAWSGGQYGYTF
TRBJ2-7 | . | TRBV27 | . | TGTGCCAGCAGTTTCCTCTCTTTCAAACCTTACGAGCAGTACTTC | CASSFLSFKPYEQYF
TRBJ2-2 | . | TRBV20-1 | . | TGCAGTGCTAGTTCCGAGGCCGGGGAGCTGTTTTTT | CSASSEAGELFF
TRBJ2-3 | . | TRBV7-9 | many | TGTGCCAGCAGCGCTCCGGGACAAGTCACAGATACGCAGTATTTT | CASSAPGQVTDTQYF
TRBJ2-1 | TRBD2 | TRBV29-1 | many | TGCAGCGTTTCCGCGGGGGTTGGAACTGAGCAGTTCTTC | CSVSAGVGTEQFF
TRBJ2-7 | . | TRBV7-2 | . | TGTGCCAGCAGCTTAACCCGGAGCTCCTACGAGCAGTACTTC | CASSLTRSSYEQYF
TRBJ2-5 | TRBD1 | TRBV28 | many | TGTGCCAGCAGTTACAGAACAGGGGGAGTTGGGACCCAGTACTTC | CASSYRTGGVGTQYF
TRBJ1-5 | . | TRBV7-2 | many | TGTGCCAGCAGCCGTCAAGGGGGTGAGCGTCAGCCCCAGCATTTT | CASSRQGGERQPQHF
TRBJ2-5 | . | TRBV5-5 | few | TGTGCCAGCAGCCCAGTCCCAAGTCAAGAGACCCAGTACTTC | CASSPVPSQETQYF
TRBJ1-1 | . | TRBV3-1 | . | TGTGCCAGCAGCCAAGAGGGAGGATGGGGAGCTTTCTTT | CASSQEGGWGAFF
TRBJ2-1 | TRBD2 | TRBV18 | many | TGTGCCAGCTCACCACCGGGACTAAGGAGCTCCTACAATGAGCAGTTCTTC | CASSPPGLRSSYNEQFF
TRBJ1-3 | . | TRBV30 | . | TGTGCCTGGACCCCCGAAGGGAATGGAAACACCATATATTTT | CAWTPEGNGNTIYF
TRBJ2-2 | . | TRBV6-5 | many | TGTGCCAGCAGTTACTCGAGGGGAGTCCGGCTGTTTTTT | CASSYSRGVRLFF
TRBJ2-2 | TRBD2 | TRBV11-3 | . | TGCGCGGTAGGCTTGCGGGAGAGGGAAACCGGGGAGCTGTTTTTT | CAVGLRERETGELFF
TRBJ2-7 | . | TRBV18 | . | TGTGCCAGCTCACCAGGGACTGAGTACGAGCAGTACTTC | CASSPGTEYEQYF
TRBJ1-1 | . | TRBV2 | . | TGTGCCAGCAGCTATAGCACTGAAGCTTTCTTT | CASSYSTEAFF
TRBJ2-2 | TRBD2 | TRBV6-5 | . | TGTGCCAGCAGTAAACCGGGACTAGCGGGAGGGGAGCTGTTTTTT | CASSKPGLAGGELFF
TRBJ2-2 | . | TRBV6-5 | few | TGTGCCAGCAGTTACTCGGGGACCCAGCTGTTTTTT | CASSYSGTQLFF
TRBJ1-2 | . | TRBV6-2/TRBV6-3 | . | TGTGCCAGCAGTTACTCCACCGGGGGCTACACCTTC | CASSYSTGGYTF
TRBJ2-3 | . | TRBV6-2/TRBV6-3 | few | TGTGCCAGCAGAGGACCGGTAGATACGCAGTATTTT | CASRGPVDTQYF
TRBJ2-1 | . | TRBV7-3 | many | TGTGCCAGCAGCTTCGGGGACGCCAACAATGAGCAGTTCTTC | CASSFGDANNEQFF
TRBJ2-7 | TRBD1 | TRBV20-1 | . | TGCAGTGCTAAAGGACAGGGCCTTGGGCAGTACTTC | CSAKGQGLGQYF
TRBJ2-1 | . | TRBV24-1 | . | TGTGCCACCAGTGACCGCGCCCAGGTAGTCTACAATGAGCAGTTCTTC | CATSDRAQVVYNEQFF
TRBJ2-7 | TRBD1 | TRBV29-1 | few | TGCAGCGTGGGACAGCTCTCCTACGAGCAGTACTTC | CSVGQLSYEQYF